This passage covers 2 T cell receptor beta chains from one sample sequenced in a study of blood T cell repertoires in COVID-19. Clones were read by immunoSEQ multiplex PCR, and TCRdb kept only the in-frame ones, dropping some. In the table there are about 200,000 clones, around four fifths of which are singletons. Input material: peripheral blood. The receptors stem from a man in his forties or fifties with acute or convalescent COVID-19.

The chain combines TRBV6-5 with TRBJ1-1, with unresolved D. CDR1 is MNHEY and CDR2 is SVGAGI in the germline V gene. Trimming pared 0 bases from V and 0 bases from J, leaving 5 bases between. This CDR3 has 14 residues. Here the CDR3 DNA reads TGTGCCAGCAGTTACTCGAGGGTGAACACTGAAGCTTTCTTT. Its protein product is CASSYSRVNTEAFF.

The rearrangement links TRBV12-3 or TRBV12-4 to TRBJ1-1; D is unresolved. V dropped 6 bases and J dropped 2 bases, with 4 bases sitting between them. CDR3 length: 11 residues. The CDR3 reads CASRYNTEAFF. For the CDR3, the DNA is TGTGCCAGCAGGTATAACACTGAAGCTTTCTTT.